Listed below are T cell receptor beta chains from one sample, sequenced in a study of shared clonotypes between healthy human individuals. Repertoires were generated with immunoSEQ multiplex PCR, while TCRdb's copy carries only in-frame clones and drops some. This sample carries approximately 1,000,000 clones, around 78% of them seen once, and the ten largest clones take approximately 0.56%. Source material: memory CD4+ T cells from PBMCs. Source of these receptors: a man aged 18 to 35 in good health. Some clones in this sample may be carry-over from other donors' samples. Both conserved end residues are part of each CDR3. The order of the fields is CDR3 protein, CDR3 DNA, clone size, D gene, J gene, V gene. D genes are given only for firm matches. The listing skips clone size in some rows; elsewhere it reads once, few, many or a size class.

CASSKLAGGSDTQYF TGTGCCAGCAGTAAACTAGCGGGAGGGTCAGATACGCAGTATTTT many TRBD2 TRBJ2-3 TRBV28
CASSIQAGSEKLFF TGTGCCAGTAGTATCCAGGCGGGAAGTGAAAAACTGTTTTTT NA NA TRBJ1-4 TRBV19
CAPTLQTGTHKASNYGYTF TGTGCCCCCACATTGCAGACAGGGACCCATAAGGCGAGTAACTATGGCTACACCTTC few TRBD1 TRBJ1-2 TRBV7-9
CASSWGTSGRASRETQYF TGTGCCAGCAGCTGGGGGACTAGCGGGAGGGCCAGTCGTGAGACCCAGTACTTC NA TRBD2 TRBJ2-5 TRBV5-5
CASSLTREGRYEQYF TGTGCCAGCAGCTTGACTCGGGAGGGCCGCTACGAGCAGTACTTC NA TRBD2 TRBJ2-7 TRBV5-4
CASSFRDEQYF TGTGCCAGCAGCTTTCGGGACGAGCAGTACTTC few NA TRBJ2-7 TRBV11-2
CASSRDRGEAQHF TGTGCCAGCAGCCGGGACAGGGGCGAGGCCCAGCATTTT NA TRBD1 TRBJ1-5 TRBV5-8
CASSWDRPYEQYF TGCGCCAGCAGCTGGGACAGACCCTACGAGCAGTACTTC once TRBD1 TRBJ2-7 TRBV5-1
CASSLPAGTSGQETQYF TGTGCCAGCAGCTTACCAGCCGGGACTAGCGGCCAAGAGACCCAGTACTTC NA TRBD2 TRBJ2-5 TRBV7-6
CASSPFSGSSYEQYF TGTGCCAGCTCACCCTTTAGCGGGAGCTCCTACGAGCAGTACTTC NA TRBD2 TRBJ2-7 TRBV18
CASIEAGGPYNEQFF TGTGCCAGCATCGAGGCGGGAGGGCCCTACAATGAGCAGTTCTTC NA TRBD2 TRBJ2-1 TRBV2
CASSPPPGLAANTGELFF TGTGCCAGCAGCCCCCCTCCGGGACTAGCGGCGAACACCGGGGAGCTGTTTTTT NA TRBD2 TRBJ2-2 TRBV7-2
CASSYNGAGANTEAFF TGTGCCAGCAGTTACAATGGCGCAGGAGCCAACACTGAAGCTTTCTTT NA NA TRBJ1-1 TRBV6-5
CASSPGTDTQYF TGTGCCAGCAGCCCTGGTACAGATACGCAGTATTTT NA NA TRBJ2-3 TRBV5-6
CASSQGLTGTGTPGELFF TGTGCCAGCAGCCAAGGACTGACCGGGACAGGGACCCCCGGGGAGCTGTTTTTT NA TRBD1 TRBJ2-2 TRBV4-2
CASSIGPGVDYGYTF TGTGCCAGTAGTATCGGGCCAGGGGTGGACTATGGCTACACCTTC many NA TRBJ1-2 TRBV19
CASPPWDANF TGTGCCAGCCCCCCGTGGGATGCCAACTTC NA NA TRBJ2-7 TRBV11-2
CASSSPAANTGELFF TGTGCCAGCAGCTCACCCGCCGCGAACACCGGGGAGCTGTTTTTT NA NA TRBJ2-2 TRBV7-9
CASSQFMGRNEQYF TGCGCCAGCAGCCAATTTATGGGGCGGAACGAGCAGTACTTC NA NA TRBJ2-7 TRBV4-3
CSVEEVSVTGGITNEKLFF TGCAGCGTTGAAGAAGTCAGTGTTACAGGGGGCATAACTAATGAAAAACTGTTTTTT NA TRBD1 TRBJ1-4 TRBV29-1
CASSPDSGSEKLFF TGTGCCAGCAGCCCGGACAGTGGCTCCGAAAAACTGTTTTTT few NA TRBJ1-4 TRBV28
CASSWGRYTDTQYF TGTGCCAGTTCCTGGGGACGGTACACAGATACGCAGTATTTT NA NA TRBJ2-3 TRBV27
CASNRGSETQYF TGTGCCAGCAATAGGGGTTCGGAGACCCAGTACTTC once NA TRBJ2-5 TRBV2
CASSLWLNNEQFF TGTGCCAGCAGTTTATGGCTCAACAATGAGCAGTTCTTC NA NA TRBJ2-1 TRBV28
CASSSSRGVDTQYF TGTGCCAGCAGCTCCTCGAGGGGGGTAGATACGCAGTATTTT NA NA TRBJ2-3 TRBV5-6
CASSLPPHEQFF TGTGCCAGCAGTTTACCCCCCCATGAGCAGTTCTTC once NA TRBJ2-1 TRBV28
CSVEHGVDTIYF TGCAGCGTTGAACACGGCGTGGACACCATATATTTT NA NA TRBJ1-3 TRBV29-1
CASSPGTSLRQDEQFF TGTGCCAGCAGCCCCGGGACTAGCCTAAGGCAGGACGAGCAGTTCTTC once TRBD2 TRBJ2-1 TRBV11-3
CASSVDIGLREQYF TGTGCCAGCAGTGTTGACATTGGTTTGAGGGAGCAGTACTTC NA NA TRBJ2-7 TRBV6-1
CASSLGGGTDTQYF TGTGCCAGCAGTCTTGGAGGAGGCACAGATACGCAGTATTTT NA NA TRBJ2-3 TRBV6-1
CASSLNPAVDTQYF TGTGCCAGCAGCTTAAATCCGGCAGTGGATACGCAGTATTTT NA NA TRBJ2-3 TRBV7-3
CASSLDGPAGRPVTEAFF TGTGCCAGCAGCTTAGATGGACCGGCGGGCAGGCCGGTAACTGAAGCTTTCTTT NA NA TRBJ1-1 TRBV11-2